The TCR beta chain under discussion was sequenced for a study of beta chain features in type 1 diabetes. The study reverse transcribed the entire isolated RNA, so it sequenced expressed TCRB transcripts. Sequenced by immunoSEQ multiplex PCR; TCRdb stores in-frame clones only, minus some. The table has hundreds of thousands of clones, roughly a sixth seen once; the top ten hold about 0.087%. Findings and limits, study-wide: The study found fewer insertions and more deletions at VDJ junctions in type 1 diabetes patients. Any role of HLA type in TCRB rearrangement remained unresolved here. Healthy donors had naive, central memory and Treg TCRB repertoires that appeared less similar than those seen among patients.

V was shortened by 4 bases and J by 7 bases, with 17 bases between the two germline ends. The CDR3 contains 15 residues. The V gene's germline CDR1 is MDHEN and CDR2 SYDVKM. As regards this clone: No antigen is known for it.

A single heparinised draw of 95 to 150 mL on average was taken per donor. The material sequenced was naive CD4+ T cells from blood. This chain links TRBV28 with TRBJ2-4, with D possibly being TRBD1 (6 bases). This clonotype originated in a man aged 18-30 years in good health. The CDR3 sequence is CASSSGAIGNNIQYF. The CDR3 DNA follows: TGTGCCAGCAGTTCAGGGGCAATAGGCAATAACATTCAGTACTTC.